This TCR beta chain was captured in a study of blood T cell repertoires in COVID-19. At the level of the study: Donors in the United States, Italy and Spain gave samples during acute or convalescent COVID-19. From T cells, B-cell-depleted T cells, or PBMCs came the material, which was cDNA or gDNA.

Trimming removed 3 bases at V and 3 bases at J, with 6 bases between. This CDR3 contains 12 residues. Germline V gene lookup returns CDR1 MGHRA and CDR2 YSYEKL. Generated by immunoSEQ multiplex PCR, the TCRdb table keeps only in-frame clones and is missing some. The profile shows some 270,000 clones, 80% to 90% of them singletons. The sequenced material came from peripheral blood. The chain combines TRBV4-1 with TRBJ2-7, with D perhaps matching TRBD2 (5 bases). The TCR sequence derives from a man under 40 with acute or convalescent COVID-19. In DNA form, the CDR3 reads TGCGCCAGCAGCCAGGACTTCTACGAGCAGTACTTC. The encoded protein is CASSQDFYEQYF.